This T cell receptor (beta chain) was sequenced for a study of CD8 T cells in Susac syndrome (dated 2019 in TCRdb). For the study in its entirety: Whether CD8+ T cell activation and differentiation in Susac syndrome was antigen driven was tested using repertoire sequencing. The clonality of the CD8+ T cell repertoire was compared across approximately 11 healthy donors, around 14 Susac syndrome patients and about 15 multiple sclerosis patients.

RNA was extracted using the RNeasy kit, and about 0.5 to 1 microgram was reverse transcribed with random hexamers. The immunoSEQ multiplex PCR assay, which covers 54 Vbeta and 13 Jbeta segments, was used to amplify TCR beta CDR3 regions. To correct PCR amplification bias, a synthetic template baseline was used for both primer optimization and computational correction. Turning to the authors' computational methods: Reads were annotated to V, D and J genes according to IMGT and were analyzed with immunoSEQ Analyzer, with only productive sequences retained. To calculate clonality, Shannon entropy was normalized by log2 of the number of productive unique sequences and then subtracted from one. For each patient and control, public and private clones were evaluated within the 100 most prevalent clones. Clones were defined as Susac-specific when absent from the healthy and MS cohorts, from about 1,100 published viral clones and from other ImmuneACCESS disease sequences. In TCRdb, the public reads were trimmed at Q25 with fastp and aligned with MiXCR, with productive beta chains retained. Each CDR3 protein appears once, grouped with its most common genes and DNA. TCRdb, not the authors, supplied the V and J calls. The sample profile shows 120,000 to 150,000 distinct CDR3 sequences; approximately 95% of them were found once. The ten largest account for approximately 0.3% of the sample.

CDR3 length: 13 amino acids, cysteine to phenylalanine. Only CDR3 DNA remains: 39 bases, in frame from the first base. The V end gives up 4 bases and the J end 3 bases, leaving 6 bases in the junction not matched to a gene. The germline V gene (reference sequence) yields DFQATT for CDR1 and SNEGSKA for CDR2. Peripheral blood CD8+ and CD4+ T cells from healthy donors, Susac syndrome patients and multiple sclerosis patients were profiled using high-throughput TCR beta sequencing. The healthy donors served as controls matched for age and sex. Bulk CD8+ and CD4+ T cells were purified by magnetic negative isolation, while CD8+ TEMRA cells were enriched using FACS. Blood was drawn into EDTA tubes, processed within 24 hours, and PBMCs were isolated by density gradient centrifugation. PBMCs intended for TCR sequencing were cryopreserved in liquid nitrogen and thawed later in a water bath at 37 degrees C. The sorted or isolated CD4+, CD8+ and CD8+ TEMRA cells reached a purity of at least 90%.

What the research found in general, with its limitations: The number of individuals in the TCR sequencing and HLA analysis was recognized as being relatively small.

Comment on this clonotype: Its antigen target is currently unknown. Base-call qualities are not available, and no considerably larger clone is one nucleotide away.

The chain was built from TRBV20-1 and TRBJ2-7; 7 bases in the middle match TRBD2. The sample was CD8+ T cells from PBMCs. The sequence was obtained from a human donor in good health. The CDR3 corresponds to CSAKAAGNYEQYF. The DNA sequence follows: TGCAGTGCTAAGGCAGCGGGGAACTACGAGCAGTACTTC.